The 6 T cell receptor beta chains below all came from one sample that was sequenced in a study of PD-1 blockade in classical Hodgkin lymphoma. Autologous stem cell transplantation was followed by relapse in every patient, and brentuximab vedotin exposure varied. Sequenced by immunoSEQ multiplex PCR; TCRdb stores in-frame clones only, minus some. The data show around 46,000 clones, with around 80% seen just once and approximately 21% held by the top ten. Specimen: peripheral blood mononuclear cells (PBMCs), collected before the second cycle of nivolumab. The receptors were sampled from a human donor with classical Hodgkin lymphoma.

The CDR3 DNA reads as TGTGCCAGCAAGAGGACCGAGAACACTGAAGCTTTCTTT. It is translated as CASKRTENTEAFF. The rearrangement joins TRBV6-1 to TRBJ1-1, with D uncertain. The CDR3 is made up of 13 amino acids. Per the germline V gene, CDR1 is MNHNS and CDR2 is SASEGT. The V and J ends lost 7 bases and 1 base respectively, with 10 bases between them.

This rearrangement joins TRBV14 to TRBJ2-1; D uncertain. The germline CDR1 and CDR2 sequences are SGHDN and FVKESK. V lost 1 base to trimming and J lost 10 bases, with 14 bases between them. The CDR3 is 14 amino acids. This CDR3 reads CASSQGSLNGEQFF. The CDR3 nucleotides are TGTGCCAGCAGCCAAGGAAGTCTAAATGGGGAGCAGTTCTTC.

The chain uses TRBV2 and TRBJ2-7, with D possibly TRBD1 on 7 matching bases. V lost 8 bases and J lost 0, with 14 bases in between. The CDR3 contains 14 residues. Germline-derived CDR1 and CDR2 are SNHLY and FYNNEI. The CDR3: CASFAGQISYEQYF. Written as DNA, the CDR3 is TGTGCCAGCTTTGCGGGACAGATCTCCTACGAGCAGTACTTC. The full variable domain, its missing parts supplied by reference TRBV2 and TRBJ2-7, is EPEVTQTPSHQVTQMGQEVILRCVPISNHLYFYWYRQILGQKVEFLVSFYNNEISEKSEIFDDQFSVERPDGSNFTLKIRSTKLEDSAMYFCASFAGQISYEQYFGPGTRLTVT.

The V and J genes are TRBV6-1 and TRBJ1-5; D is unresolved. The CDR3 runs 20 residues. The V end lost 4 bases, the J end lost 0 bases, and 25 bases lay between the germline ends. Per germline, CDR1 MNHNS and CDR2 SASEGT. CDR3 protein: CASSVATDGLLPYSNQPQHF. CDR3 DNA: TGTGCCAGCAGTGTAGCTACGGACGGACTACTGCCTTATAGCAATCAGCCCCAGCATTTT.

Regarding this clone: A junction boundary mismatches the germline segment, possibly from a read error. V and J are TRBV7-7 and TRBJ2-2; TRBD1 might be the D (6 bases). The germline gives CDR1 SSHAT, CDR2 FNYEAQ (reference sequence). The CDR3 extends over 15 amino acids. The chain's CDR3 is CASSFSRPGAGELFF. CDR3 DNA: TGTGCTAGCAGCTTTTCTCGACCAGGGGCCGGGGAGCTGTTTTTT.

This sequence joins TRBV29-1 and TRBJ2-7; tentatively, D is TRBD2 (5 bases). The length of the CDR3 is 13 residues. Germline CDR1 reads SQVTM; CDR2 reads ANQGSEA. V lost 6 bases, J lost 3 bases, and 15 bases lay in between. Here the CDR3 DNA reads TGCAGCGTGGGGTGGAGCGGAGGCTACGAGCAGTACTTC. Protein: CSVGWSGGYEQYF.